The 8 T cell receptor beta chains presented below share a single source sample, sequenced in a study of CD4 and CD8 cells across lung adenocarcinoma regions. TCRdb itself ran the PCR reads through MiXCR, one entry per CDR3 protein. The table includes over 10,000 distinct CDR3 sequences, roughly 56% detected once. Sequencing was carried out using CD8+ T cells from the margin of a lung tumor. The receptors were gathered from a female donor with lung adenocarcinoma. The CD4 and CD8 labels of this study may be unreliable.

V gene TRBV6-2 or TRBV6-3 combines with J gene TRBJ2-1; 7 bases agree with TRBD2. The closer fit of TRBJ2-5 to the DNA end suggests the J call may be wrong. The germline V gene has CDR1 MNHEY and CDR2 SVGEGT. This CDR3 region has 15 residues. CDR3 sequence: CASRPEWGGQETQYF. The CDR3 DNA follows: TGTGCCAGCCGACCCGAGTGGGGGGGGCAAGAGACCCAGTACTTC.

This clonotype was found many times. This chain joins TRBV7-2 and TRBJ2-7, with D possibly matching TRBD1 (7 bases). V lost 5 bases and J lost 4, with 18 bases in between. CDR1 is SGHTA and CDR2 is FQGNSA in the germline V gene. The CDR3 sequence is 15 residues long. The CDR3 nucleotides read TGTGCCAGCAGCCAGGTGGGGGGACAGCTTTACGAGCAGTACTTC. This sequence encodes CASSQVGGQLYEQYF.

V is TRBV4-2 and J is TRBJ2-3; 9 bases agree with TRBD2. Germline assignment: CDR1 LGHNA and CDR2 YNFKEQ. V lost 0 bases to trimming and J lost 8 bases; unmatched junction nucleotides: 3. The CDR3 runs to 14 residues. In DNA, the CDR3 is TGTGCCAGCAGCCAAGATAGAGCGGGGGGTACGCAGTATTTT. This gives the protein CASSQDRAGGTQYF.

This rearrangement joins TRBV27 to TRBJ2-1; D remains ambiguous. V shed 3 bases and J shed 7 bases, with 10 bases lying between them. The CDR3 is 13 residues long. Germline V lookup: CDR1 MNHEY, CDR2 SMNVEV (reference sequence). Here the CDR3 DNA reads TGTGCCAGCAGTTTTCCGGGTTTTAATGAGCAGTTCTTC. It codes for CASSFPGFNEQFF.

This clonotype was recorded at least ten times. This sequence joins TRBV6-5 and TRBJ1-2; 9 bases are shared with TRBD1. With V trimmed by 5 bases and J by 10 bases, 11 bases remained unmatched. The CDR3 spans 14 residues. The germline V gene encodes CDR1 MNHEY and CDR2 SVGAGI. The CDR3 loop is CASSQLGQGMTYTF. The CDR3 DNA is TGTGCCAGCAGTCAACTCGGACAGGGGATGACCTACACCTTC.

The rearrangement uses TRBV6-1 and TRBJ2-5; D is ambiguous. The DNA end lines up better with TRBJ2-7; the J call may be wrong. The CDR3 is 15 amino acids. The germline V gene has CDR1 MNHNS and CDR2 SASEGT. CDR3 sequence: CASSEARSRAYEQYF. In DNA form, the CDR3 reads TGTGCCAGCAGTGAAGCTCGGAGTAGGGCCTACGAGCAGTACTTC.

Concerning this clonotype itself: Compared with germline, one end of the junction differs, possibly owing to a read error. The V gene is TRBV4-1, the J gene TRBJ2-4, with a weak D call TRBD2 (5 bases). CDR1 MGHRA and CDR2 YSYEKL come from the germline V gene. This CDR3 spans 18 amino acids. CDR3 coding DNA: TGCGCCAGCAGCCAAGGCGACGCGGCCCGGGGAGCCACAAACACGCAGTACTTT. This sequence encodes CASSQGDAARGATNTQYF.

The V call is TRBV10-1, the J call TRBJ2-3, with TRBD1 as a possible D gene (6 bases). The end of the DNA aligns better with TRBJ2-4, so the J call may be wrong. CDR3 length: 16 amino acids. In germline, CDR1 is WNHNN, CDR2 SYGVQD (reference sequence). CDR3: CASSDKGVGTTDTQYF. The DNA of the CDR3 is TGCGCCAGCAGTGATAAGGGGGTGGGGACCACAGATACTCAGTACTTC.